This TCR beta chain was sequenced in a study of blood T cell repertoires in COVID-19. As for the study in general: Sites in the United States, Italy and Spain provided acute and convalescent COVID-19 samples.

Clones were sequenced by immunoSEQ multiplex PCR, and TCRdb holds only the in-frame ones, with some missing. The profile shows 200,000 or so clones, 89% of them singletons. The CDR3 consists of 16 residues. Trimming cost V 5 bases and J 4 bases; bases outside gene matches: 7. In germline, CDR1 is SGHTA, CDR2 FQGTGA. The chain joins TRBV7-3 to TRBJ2-1; 11 nucleotides match TRBD2. The TCR sequence derives from a man aged 55 to 69 who had recovered from COVID-19. The sample was peripheral blood. The CDR3 sequence is CASSHGGTSGYNEQFF. As DNA, the CDR3 is TGTGCCAGCAGCCACGGCGGGACTAGCGGATACAATGAGCAGTTCTTC.